This T cell receptor (beta chain) was identified during a study of blood T cell repertoires in COVID-19. The overall study: The United States, Italy and Spain provided the acute and convalescent COVID-19 samples. T cells, B-cell-depleted T cells, or PBMCs provided the cDNA or gDNA that served as material.

In the authors' workflow: Estimation of nucleated cell counts was performed using reference gene primer amplification. Assay: immunoSEQ multiplex PCR; the TCRdb copy retains only in-frame clones and omits some. V, J and clone size are those of that table, while D and trimming were read from the DNA. The table shows a few hundred thousand clones, with 90% to 95% occurring only once. There are 14 residues in the CDR3. Germline-derived CDR1 and CDR2 are SQVTM and ANQGSEA. Germline trimming cut 7 bases from V and 0 bases from J; bases unmatched to any gene: 6. The chain is built from TRBV29-1 and TRBJ1-1, with 9 positions matching TRBD1. This receptor was taken from a woman in her 40s who had been exposed to COVID-19. Input material: PBMCs or T cells enriched from blood (not recorded which). CDR3 nucleotides: TGCAGCGGAAGACAGGGGGGGATGAACACTGAAGCTTTCTTT. Translating gives CSGRQGGMNTEAFF.